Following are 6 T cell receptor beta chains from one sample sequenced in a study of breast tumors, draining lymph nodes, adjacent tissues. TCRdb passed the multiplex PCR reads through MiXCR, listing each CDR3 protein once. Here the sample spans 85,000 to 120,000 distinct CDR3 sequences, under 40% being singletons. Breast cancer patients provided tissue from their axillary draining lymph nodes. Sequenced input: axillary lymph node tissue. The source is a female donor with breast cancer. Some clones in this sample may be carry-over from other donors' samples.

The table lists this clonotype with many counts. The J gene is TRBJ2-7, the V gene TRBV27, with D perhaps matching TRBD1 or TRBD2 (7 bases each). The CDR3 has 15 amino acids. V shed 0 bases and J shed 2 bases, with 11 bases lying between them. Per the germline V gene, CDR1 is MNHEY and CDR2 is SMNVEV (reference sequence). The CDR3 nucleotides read TGTGCCAGCAGTTTATCCAGGGGGGGGACCTACGAGCAGTACTTC. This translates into CASSLSRGGTYEQYF.

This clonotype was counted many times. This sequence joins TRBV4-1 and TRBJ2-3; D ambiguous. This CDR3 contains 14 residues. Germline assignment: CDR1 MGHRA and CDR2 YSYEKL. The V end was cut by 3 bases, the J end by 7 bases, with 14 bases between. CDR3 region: CASSHEFMKNTQYF. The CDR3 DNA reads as TGCGCCAGCAGCCATGAGTTCATGAAGAATACGCAGTATTTT.

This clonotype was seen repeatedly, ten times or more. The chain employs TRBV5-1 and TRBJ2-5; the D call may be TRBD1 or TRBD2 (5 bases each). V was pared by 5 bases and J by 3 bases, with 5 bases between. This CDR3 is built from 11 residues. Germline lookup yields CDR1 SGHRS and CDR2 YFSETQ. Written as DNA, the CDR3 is TGCGCCAGCAGGGGGGAAGAGACCCAGTACTTC. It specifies CASRGEETQYF. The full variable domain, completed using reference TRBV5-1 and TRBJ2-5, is KAGVTQTPRYLIKTRGQQVTLSCSPISGHRSVSWYQQTPGQGLQFLFEYFSETQRNKGNFPGRFSGRQFSNSRSEMNVSTLELGDSALYLCASRGEETQYFGPGTRLLVL.

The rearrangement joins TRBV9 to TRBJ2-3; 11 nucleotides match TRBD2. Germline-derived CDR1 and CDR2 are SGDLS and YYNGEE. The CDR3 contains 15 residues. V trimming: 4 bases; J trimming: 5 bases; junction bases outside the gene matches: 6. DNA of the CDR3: TGTGCCAGCAGCAGTAGCGGGGGGGCGGTAGATACGCAGTATTTT. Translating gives CASSSSGGAVDTQYF.

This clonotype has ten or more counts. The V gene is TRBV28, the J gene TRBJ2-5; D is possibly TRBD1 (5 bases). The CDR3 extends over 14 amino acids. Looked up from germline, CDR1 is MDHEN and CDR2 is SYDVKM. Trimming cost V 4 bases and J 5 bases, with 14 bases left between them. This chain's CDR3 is CASSSQGWRETQYF. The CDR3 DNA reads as TGTGCCAGCAGTTCCCAGGGTTGGCGCGAGACCCAGTACTTC.

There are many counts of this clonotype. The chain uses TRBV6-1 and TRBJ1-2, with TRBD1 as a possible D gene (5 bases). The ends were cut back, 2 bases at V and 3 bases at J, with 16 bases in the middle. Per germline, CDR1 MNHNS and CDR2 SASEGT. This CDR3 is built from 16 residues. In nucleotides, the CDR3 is TGTGCCAGCAGTGAACGAGACAGTACTTCGTACTATGGCTACACCTTC. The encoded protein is CASSERDSTSYYGYTF.